The 25 T cell receptor beta chains in this list originate from one sample, sequenced in a study of cytotoxic CD8 clonotypes in ibrutinib-treated CLL. Method: immunoSEQ multiplex PCR; TCRdb's copy keeps in-frame clones and lacks some. Of about 160,000 clones listed, 70% to 85% are singletons. The sequenced sample was PBMCs, obtained after 12 months of ibrutinib treatment. All receptors come from a human donor with chronic lymphocytic leukemia.

This clone was detected once. The chain recombines TRBV27 with TRBJ1-2; D ambiguous. Trimming took 5 bases from V and 2 from J, leaving 18 bases between them. The CDR3 runs to 16 residues. Germline V gene sequence: CDR1 MNHEY, CDR2 SMNVEV (reference sequence). DNA of the CDR3: TGTGCCAGCAGTCGACTGGGCCCTACAGAGAACTATGGCTACACCTTC. Its protein product is CASSRLGPTENYGYTF.

The rearrangement links TRBV5-5 to TRBJ2-2; perhaps TRBD1 as D (6 bases). Germline lookup yields CDR1 SGHKS and CDR2 YYEKEE (reference sequence). Trimming pared 2 bases from V and 4 bases from J, leaving 9 bases between. This CDR3 region has 14 residues. The CDR3 reads CASSFSGVTGELFF. The CDR3 DNA is TGTGCCAGCAGCTTTTCAGGGGTCACCGGGGAGCTGTTTTTT.

This clone is a singleton in its sample. This rearrangement joins TRBV14 to TRBJ2-6; TRBD1 or TRBD2 may be the D gene (6 bases each). Germline-derived CDR1 and CDR2 are SGHDN and FVKESK. This CDR3 is 16 amino acids long. Trimming cost V 4 bases and J 4 bases, with 14 bases left between them. CDR3 region: CASSLGGVGGANVLTF. As DNA, the CDR3 is TGTGCCAGCAGCCTGGGGGGCGTTGGCGGGGCCAACGTCCTGACTTTC.

J is TRBJ1-5 and V is TRBV4-1, with a possible D match to TRBD1 (5 bases). Germline V lookup: CDR1 MGHRA, CDR2 YSYEKL. The ends were cut back, 3 bases at V and 9 bases at J, with 12 bases in the middle. CDR3 length: 13 residues. The DNA for the CDR3 is TGCGCCAGCAGCCAGGAGAGGGGTTGGCCCCAGCATTTT. It specifies CASSQERGWPQHF.

The gene calls are TRBV5-1 and TRBJ1-3; D remains unclear. Germline V gene data show CDR1 as SGHRS and CDR2 as YFSETQ. Trimming cost V 0 bases and J 0 bases, with 10 bases left between them. This CDR3 contains 16 residues. DNA of the CDR3: TGCGCCAGCAGCTTGGGGTTCAGGAGCTCTGGAAACACCATATATTTT. This codes for CASSLGFRSSGNTIYF.

This sequence joins TRBV7-2 and TRBJ1-6; 8 bases are shared with TRBD1. The CDR3 has 15 residues. Germline loops: CDR1 SGHTA, CDR2 FQGNSA. J gave up 10 bases and V 5 bases, and 10 bases lay outside the gene matches. CDR3 DNA: TGTGCCAGCAGCCCCAGACAGGGGACGGGCTCACCCCTCCACTTT. Translation gives CASSPRQGTGSPLHF.

The chain has TRBV7-9 and TRBJ1-1; D ambiguous. The CDR3 spans 13 residues. CDR1 SEHNR and CDR2 FQNEAQ come from the germline V gene (reference sequence). Trimming removed 3 bases at V and 1 base at J, with 6 bases between. For the CDR3, the DNA is TGTGCCAGCAGCTTGGAGGGGAACACTGAAGCTTTCTTT. Translated: CASSLEGNTEAFF. The full variable domain, rest sourced from reference TRBV7-9 and TRBJ1-1, is DTGVSQNPRHKITKRGQNVTFRCDPISEHNRLYWYRQTLGQGPEFLTYFQNEAQLEKSRLLSDRFSAERPKGSFSTLEIQRTEQGDSAMYLCASSLEGNTEAFFGQGTRLTVV.

The rearrangement uses TRBV6-5 and TRBJ2-5; either TRBD1 or TRBD2 may fit D (5 bases each). CDR1 and CDR2 (germline): MNHEY, SVGAGI. There are 14 residues in the CDR3. Trimming shortened V by 7 bases and J by 4 bases, and 16 bases separated the two germline ends. CDR3 sequence reads: CASIGTHSSETQYF. In DNA, the CDR3 is TGTGCCAGCATCGGGACCCATTCTTCAGAGACCCAGTACTTC.

The rearrangement joins TRBV5-5 to TRBJ2-5; tentatively, D is TRBD1 (6 bases). Trimming removed 2 bases at V and 4 bases at J, with 9 bases between. This CDR3 contains 13 residues. Germline V gene sequence: CDR1 SGHKS, CDR2 YYEKEE (reference sequence). The CDR3 sequence is CASSFTGLETQYF. CDR3 nucleotide sequence: TGTGCCAGCAGCTTCACAGGGTTAGAGACCCAGTACTTC.

The chain links TRBV10-1 to TRBJ1-5; the match to TRBD1 covers 7 bases. V lost 1 base and J lost 7; bases outside the gene matches: 7. Per the germline V gene, CDR1 is WNHNN and CDR2 is SYGVQD (reference sequence). The CDR3 is made up of 15 amino acids. The CDR3: CASSEYHRGGQPQHF. The CDR3 DNA reads TGCGCCAGCAGTGAGTACCACAGGGGTGGGCAGCCCCAGCATTTT.

V is TRBV7-9 and J is TRBJ1-1, with D tentatively TRBD1 (6 bases). Germline CDR1 SEHNR, CDR2 FQNEAQ (reference sequence). The CDR3 has 13 residues. Trimming cost V 4 bases and J 3 bases, with 9 bases left between them. The CDR3: CASSYRVDTEAFF. The DNA of the CDR3 is TGTGCCAGCAGCTACAGGGTGGACACTGAAGCTTTCTTT.

The chain uses TRBV7-2 and TRBJ1-5; D is possibly TRBD1 (5 bases). From germline, CDR1 is SGHTA and CDR2 FQGNSA. V was trimmed by 1 base and J by 2 bases, leaving 18 bases between them. The CDR3 contains 18 residues. The CDR3 is CASSLGSRGGVGNQPQHF. CDR3 bases: TGTGCCAGCAGCTTAGGTAGTAGGGGTGGCGTTGGCAATCAGCCCCAGCATTTT.

The chain couples TRBV15 to TRBJ1-4, with 9 bases matching TRBD1. CDR1 and CDR2 from the germline V gene are LNHNV and YYDKDF (reference sequence). J was trimmed by 7 bases and V by 2 bases; bases with no gene match: 5. The CDR3 sequence is 15 residues long. The CDR3 is CATSRRQGVGEKLFF. Here the CDR3 DNA reads TGTGCCACCAGCAGACGACAGGGGGTGGGTGAAAAACTGTTTTTT.

The chain carries TRBV5-4 and TRBJ1-2; 9 bases agree with TRBD1. The CDR3 contains 18 residues. Germline V CDR1 and CDR2: SGHNT, YYREEE (reference sequence). Unmatched junction bases numbered 14, after V lost 4 bases and J lost 1 base. The CDR3 region is CASSILRTGVRVNYGYTF. The CDR3 nucleotides are TGTGCCAGCAGCATCCTCCGGACAGGGGTGCGGGTTAACTATGGCTACACCTTC.

In nucleotides, the CDR3 is TGTGCCAGCAGCCTTTACGCGGGAGCCTCCTACGAGCAGTACTTC. It yields the protein CASSLYAGASYEQYF. V and J are TRBV28 and TRBJ2-7; TRBD2 matches at 7 bases. Germline CDR1 reads MDHEN; CDR2 reads SYDVKM. This CDR3 contains 15 residues. V lost 6 bases to trimming and J lost 0 bases; unmatched junction nucleotides: 8.

Only one count was recorded for this clone. The chain couples TRBV28 to TRBJ1-1; D may be TRBD1 (6 bases). The CDR3 consists of 15 residues. CDR1 and CDR2 (germline): MDHEN, SYDVKM. V was trimmed by 3 bases and J by 1 base, leaving 12 bases between them. The CDR3 nucleotides read TGTGCCAGCAGTTTGCCAGGGGCCAGGAACACTGAAGCTTTCTTT. It is translated as CASSLPGARNTEAFF.

J is TRBJ1-4 and V is TRBV5-1; 8 positions match TRBD1. Per the germline V gene, CDR1 is SGHRS and CDR2 is YFSETQ. The CDR3 has 16 amino acids. With 4 bases clipped from V and 5 bases from J, the junction kept 10 bases outside the gene matches. The CDR3, as DNA: TGCGCCAGCAGCCTTGGGGGGGACAGGAGGAATGAAAAACTGTTTTTT. Translating it yields CASSLGGDRRNEKLFF.

The chain employs TRBV7-2 and TRBJ2-1; 8 positions agree with TRBD1. The trim removed 9 bases at V and 7 bases at J, leaving 8 bases unmatched. Germline CDR1 SGHTA, CDR2 FQGNSA. The CDR3 length is 13 residues. CDR3 protein: CASGQGAGNEQFF. CDR3 DNA sequence: TGTGCCAGTGGGCAGGGGGCAGGGAATGAGCAGTTCTTC.

This clone was seen ten or more times. The chain uses TRBV18 and TRBJ1-2; no reliable D call. Trimming pared 2 bases from V and 0 bases from J, leaving 4 bases between. Germline CDR1 reads KGHSH; CDR2 reads LQKENI. CDR3 length: 13 residues. The CDR3 loop is CASSPEANYGYTF. For the CDR3, the DNA is TGTGCCAGCTCACCAGAGGCTAACTATGGCTACACCTTC.

This clone was seen a few times. J is TRBJ2-7 and V is TRBV29-1, with TRBD2 matching 9 bases. V shed 7 bases, J shed 1 base, and the junction held 11 bases outside the gene matches. CDR1 and CDR2 from the germline V gene are SQVTM and ANQGSEA. This CDR3 comprises 15 residues. The CDR3 coding sequence is TGCAGCGCCCCCCCCTCTAGCGGGACTTCCTACGAGCAGTACTTC. It translates to CSAPPSSGTSYEQYF.

The rearrangement joins TRBV7-9 to TRBJ2-5, with 9 bases identical to TRBD1. This CDR3 has 14 residues. V lost 5 bases and J lost 1; bases outside the gene matches: 2. CDR1 SEHNR and CDR2 FQNEAQ come from the germline V gene (reference sequence). The CDR3 sequence is CASSKTGGQETQYF. The DNA for the CDR3 is TGTGCCAGCAGCAAGACAGGGGGCCAAGAGACCCAGTACTTC.

The J gene is TRBJ2-5, the V gene TRBV7-9; TRBD2 agrees at 8 bases. The CDR3 consists of 13 residues. The germline V gene encodes CDR1 SEHNR and CDR2 FQNEAQ (reference sequence). With 3 bases clipped from V and 4 bases from J, the junction kept 1 base outside the gene matches. CDR3 amino acids: CASSFRGGETQYF. CDR3 bases: TGTGCCAGCAGCTTCCGGGGGGGAGAGACCCAGTACTTC.

This chain connects TRBV9 to TRBJ1-1; D call uncertain. V was pared by 0 bases and J by 5 bases, with 11 bases between. Germline V lookup: CDR1 SGDLS, CDR2 YYNGEE. This CDR3 is built from 14 residues. The CDR3 DNA sequence: TGTGCCAGCAGCGTAGTGGGTCCAAGTACTGAAGCTTTCTTT. Translated, it gives CASSVVGPSTEAFF.

The sample holds one count of this clone. The gene calls are TRBV6-5 and TRBJ1-3; D gene ambiguous. V was pared by 6 bases and J by 3 bases, with 15 bases between. The CDR3 loop spans 15 amino acids. Germline values: CDR1 MNHEY, CDR2 SVGAGI. CDR3 bases: TGTGCCAGCAGCGAACTTCAGTCGGATGGAAACACCATATATTTT. This gives the protein CASSELQSDGNTIYF.

The rearrangement links TRBV7-9 to TRBJ2-7; D not resolved. The CDR3 sequence is 12 residues long. V was clipped by 5 bases and J by 6 bases, with 11 bases between them. Germline lookup yields CDR1 SEHNR and CDR2 FQNEAQ (reference sequence). CDR3 amino acids: CASSPLTFEQYF. The CDR3 DNA reads TGTGCCAGCAGCCCGCTGACGTTCGAGCAGTACTTC.